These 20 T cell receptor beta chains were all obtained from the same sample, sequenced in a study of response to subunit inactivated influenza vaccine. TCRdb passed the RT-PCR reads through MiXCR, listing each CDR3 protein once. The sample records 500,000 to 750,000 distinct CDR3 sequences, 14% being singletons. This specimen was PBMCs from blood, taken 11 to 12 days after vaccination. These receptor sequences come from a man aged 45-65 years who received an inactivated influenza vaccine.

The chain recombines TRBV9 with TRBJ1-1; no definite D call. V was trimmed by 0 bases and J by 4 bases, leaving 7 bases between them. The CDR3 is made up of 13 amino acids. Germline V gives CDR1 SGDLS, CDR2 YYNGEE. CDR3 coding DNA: TGTGCCAGCAGCGTAGACAGTGGCACTGAAGCTTTCTTT. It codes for CASSVDSGTEAFF.

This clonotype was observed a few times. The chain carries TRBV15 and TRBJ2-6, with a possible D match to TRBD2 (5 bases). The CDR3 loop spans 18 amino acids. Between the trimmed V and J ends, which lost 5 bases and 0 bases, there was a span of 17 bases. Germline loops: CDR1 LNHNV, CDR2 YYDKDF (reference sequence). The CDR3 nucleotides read TGTGCCACCAGCGCCCGGACGGGAAGAAACTCTGGGGCCAACGTCCTGACTTTC. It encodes CATSARTGRNSGANVLTF.

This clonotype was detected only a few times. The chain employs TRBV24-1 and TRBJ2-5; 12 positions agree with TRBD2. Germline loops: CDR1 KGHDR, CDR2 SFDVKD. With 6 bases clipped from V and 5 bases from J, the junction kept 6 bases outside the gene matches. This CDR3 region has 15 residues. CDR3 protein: CATSPSGRAGETQYF. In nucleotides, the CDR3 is TGTGCCACCAGTCCTAGCGGGAGGGCCGGGGAGACCCAGTACTTC.

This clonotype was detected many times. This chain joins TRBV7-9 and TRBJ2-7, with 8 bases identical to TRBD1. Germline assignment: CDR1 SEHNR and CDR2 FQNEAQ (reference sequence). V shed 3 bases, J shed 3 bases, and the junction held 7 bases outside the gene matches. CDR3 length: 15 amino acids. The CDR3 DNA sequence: TGTGCCAGCAGCTTCGACGGGACAGGTATCTACGAGCAGTACTTC. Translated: CASSFDGTGIYEQYF.

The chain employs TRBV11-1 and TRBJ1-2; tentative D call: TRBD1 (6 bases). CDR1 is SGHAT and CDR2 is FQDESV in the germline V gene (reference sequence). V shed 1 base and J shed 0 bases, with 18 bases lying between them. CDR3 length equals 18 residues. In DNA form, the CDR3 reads TGTGCCAGCAGCTTAGGGGGGAGCCATGGGGGCGCTAACTATGGCTACACCTTC. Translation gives CASSLGGSHGGANYGYTF. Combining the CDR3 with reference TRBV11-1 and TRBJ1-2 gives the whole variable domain EAEVAQSPRYKITEKSQAVAFWCDPISGHATLYWYRQILGQGPELLVQFQDESVVDDSQLPKDRFSAERLKGVDSTLKIQPAELGDSAMYLCASSLGGSHGGANYGYTFGSGTRLTVV.

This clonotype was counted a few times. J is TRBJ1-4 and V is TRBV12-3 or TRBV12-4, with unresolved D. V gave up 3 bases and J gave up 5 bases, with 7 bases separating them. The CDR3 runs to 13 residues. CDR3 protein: CASSLWENEKLFF. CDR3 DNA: TGTGCCAGCAGTTTGTGGGAAAATGAAAAACTGTTTTTT.

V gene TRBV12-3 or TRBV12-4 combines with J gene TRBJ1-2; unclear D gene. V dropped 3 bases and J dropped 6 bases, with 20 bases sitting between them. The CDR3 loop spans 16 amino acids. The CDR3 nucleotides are TGTGCCAGCAGTTTGGCTTCGGACGGAGGAATGGATGGCTACACCTTC. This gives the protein CASSLASDGGMDGYTF.

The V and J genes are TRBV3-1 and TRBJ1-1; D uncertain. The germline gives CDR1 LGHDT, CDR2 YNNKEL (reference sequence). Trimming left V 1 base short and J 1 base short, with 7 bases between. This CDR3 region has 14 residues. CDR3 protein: CASSQVEGNTEAFF. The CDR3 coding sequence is TGTGCCAGCAGCCAAGTAGAGGGGAACACTGAAGCTTTCTTT.

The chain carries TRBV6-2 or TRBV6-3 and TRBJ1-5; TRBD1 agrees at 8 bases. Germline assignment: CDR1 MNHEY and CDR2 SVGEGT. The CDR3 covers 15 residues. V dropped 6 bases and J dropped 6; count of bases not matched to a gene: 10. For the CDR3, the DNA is TGTGCCAGCAGCCAACGACAGGGGATGGGTCAGCCCCAGCATTTT. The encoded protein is CASSQRQGMGQPQHF.

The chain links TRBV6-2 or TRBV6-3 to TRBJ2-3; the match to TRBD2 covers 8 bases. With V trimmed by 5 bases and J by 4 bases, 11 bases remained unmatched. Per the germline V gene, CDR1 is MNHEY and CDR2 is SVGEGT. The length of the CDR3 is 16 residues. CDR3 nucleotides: TGTGCCAGCAGTCCCGGACTAGCCTTGATCGCAGATACGCAGTATTTT. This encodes CASSPGLALIADTQYF.

The CDR3 region has the DNA TGTGCCAGCACCGGGACTAGCGGGGCCCACACCGGGGAGCTGTTTTTT. It translates to CASTGTSGAHTGELFF. This chain uses TRBV12-3 or TRBV12-4 with TRBJ2-2, with 13 bases identical to TRBD2. The J segment lost 3 bases and the V segment lost 7 bases, leaving 5 bases of the junction unmatched. The CDR3 length is 16 residues.

The CDR3 DNA reads TGTGCCATCAGTGATCCTCCATTCCCGGGGAACATTCAGTACTTC. Translated: CAISDPPFPGNIQYF. The rearrangement links TRBV10-3 to TRBJ2-4, with D perhaps TRBD2 (5 bases). Trimming pared 3 bases from V and 7 bases from J, leaving 16 bases between. This CDR3 spans 15 amino acids. CDR1 and CDR2 (germline): ENHRY, SYGVKD.

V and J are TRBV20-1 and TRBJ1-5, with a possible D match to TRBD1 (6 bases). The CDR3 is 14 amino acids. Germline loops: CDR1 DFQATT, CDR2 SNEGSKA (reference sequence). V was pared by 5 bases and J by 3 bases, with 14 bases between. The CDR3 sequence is CSAPGGGINQPQHF. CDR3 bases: TGCAGTGCTCCCGGAGGGGGAATCAATCAGCCCCAGCATTTT.

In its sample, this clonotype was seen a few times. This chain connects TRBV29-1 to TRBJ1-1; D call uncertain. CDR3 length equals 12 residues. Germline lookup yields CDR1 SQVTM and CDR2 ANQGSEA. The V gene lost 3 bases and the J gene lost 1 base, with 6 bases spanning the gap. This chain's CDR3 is CSVDRSNTEAFF. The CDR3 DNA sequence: TGCAGCGTTGACAGATCGAACACTGAAGCTTTCTTT.

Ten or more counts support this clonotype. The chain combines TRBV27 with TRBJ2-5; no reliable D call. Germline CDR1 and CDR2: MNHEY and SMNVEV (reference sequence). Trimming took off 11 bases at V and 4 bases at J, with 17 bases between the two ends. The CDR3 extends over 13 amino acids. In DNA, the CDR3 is TGTGCCTCCCCCCTAGGAGTTCGAGAGACCCAGTACTTC. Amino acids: CASPLGVRETQYF.

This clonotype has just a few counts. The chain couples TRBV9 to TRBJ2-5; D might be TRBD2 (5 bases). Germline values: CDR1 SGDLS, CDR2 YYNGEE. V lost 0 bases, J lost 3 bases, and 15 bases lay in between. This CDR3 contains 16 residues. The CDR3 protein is CASSVGASGGKETQYF. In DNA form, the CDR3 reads TGTGCCAGCAGCGTAGGGGCCAGCGGTGGGAAAGAGACCCAGTACTTC.

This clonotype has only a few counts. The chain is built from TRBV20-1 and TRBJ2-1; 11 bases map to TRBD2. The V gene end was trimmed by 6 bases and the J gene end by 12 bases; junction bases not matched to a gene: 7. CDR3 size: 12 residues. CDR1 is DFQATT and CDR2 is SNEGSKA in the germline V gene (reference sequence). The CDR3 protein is CSAVTSGEVQFF. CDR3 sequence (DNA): TGCAGTGCCGTGACTAGCGGGGAAGTGCAGTTCTTC.

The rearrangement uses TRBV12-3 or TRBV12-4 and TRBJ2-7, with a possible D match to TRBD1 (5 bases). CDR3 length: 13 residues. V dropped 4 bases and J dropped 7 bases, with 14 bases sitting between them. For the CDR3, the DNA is TGTGCCAGCAGTTACTTCCGCCAGGGTGAGCAGTACTTC. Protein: CASSYFRQGEQYF.

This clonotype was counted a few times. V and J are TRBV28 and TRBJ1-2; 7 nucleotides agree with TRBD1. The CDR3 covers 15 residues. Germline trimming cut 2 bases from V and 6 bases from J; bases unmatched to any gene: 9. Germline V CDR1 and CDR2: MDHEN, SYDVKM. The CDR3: CASSLVEVTGNGYTF. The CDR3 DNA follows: TGTGCCAGCAGTTTAGTCGAGGTGACAGGGAATGGCTACACCTTC.

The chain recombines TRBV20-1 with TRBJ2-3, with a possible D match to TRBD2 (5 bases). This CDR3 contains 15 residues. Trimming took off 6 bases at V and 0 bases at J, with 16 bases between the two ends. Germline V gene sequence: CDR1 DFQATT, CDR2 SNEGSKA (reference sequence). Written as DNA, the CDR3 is TGCAGTGCCCTTCACTTAGCGCGAAGCACAGATACGCAGTATTTT. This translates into CSALHLARSTDTQYF.